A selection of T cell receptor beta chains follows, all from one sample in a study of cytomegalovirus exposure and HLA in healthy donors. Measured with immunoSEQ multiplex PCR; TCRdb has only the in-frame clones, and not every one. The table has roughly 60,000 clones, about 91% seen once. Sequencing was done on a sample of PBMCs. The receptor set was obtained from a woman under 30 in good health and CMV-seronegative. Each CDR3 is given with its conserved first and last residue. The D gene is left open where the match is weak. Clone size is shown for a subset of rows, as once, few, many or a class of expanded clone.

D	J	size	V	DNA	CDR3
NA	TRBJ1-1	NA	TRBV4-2	TGTGCCAGCAGCCGGTTCAGTCCGAACACTGAAGCTTTCTTT	CASSRFSPNTEAFF
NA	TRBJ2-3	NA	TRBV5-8	TGTGCCAGCAGCTTGGAGGGCAGGGAAAATGCAGATACGCAGTATTTT	CASSLEGRENADTQYF
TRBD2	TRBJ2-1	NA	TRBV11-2	TGTGCCAGCAGCTTGGCGGGGGGATACAATGAGCAGTTCTTC	CASSLAGGYNEQFF
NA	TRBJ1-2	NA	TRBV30	TGTGCCTGGAGTGTACGGGGGAGCCGGGTGGGCTATGGCTACACCTTC	CAWSVRGSRVGYGYTF
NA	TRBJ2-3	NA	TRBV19	TGTGCCAGTAAATTGGGGACATCGGGAGATACGCAGTATTTT	CASKLGTSGDTQYF
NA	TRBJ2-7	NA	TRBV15	TGTGCCACCAGCATCTCGCGGACCTACGAGCAGTACTTC	CATSISRTYEQYF
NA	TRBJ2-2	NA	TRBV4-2	TGTGCCAGCAGCCAAGATATGGCAGTGAACACCGGGGAGCTGTTTTTT	CASSQDMAVNTGELFF
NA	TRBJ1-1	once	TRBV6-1	TGTGCCAGCACCTTGACAGGGAACACTGAAGCTTTCTTT	CASTLTGNTEAFF
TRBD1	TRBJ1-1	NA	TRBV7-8	TGTGCCAGCAGCTTTGATCCGGGACAGGGATCGGACACTGAAGCTTTCTTT	CASSFDPGQGSDTEAFF
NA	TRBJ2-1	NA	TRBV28	TGTGCCAGCAGTTTCAGCAAAGAGGGCGTCCATGAGCAGTTCTTC	CASSFSKEGVHEQFF
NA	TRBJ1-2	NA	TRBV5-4	TGTGCCAGCAGCTTGGGCGGTGCTTCGAGTCCCTATGGCTACACCTTC	CASSLGGASSPYGYTF
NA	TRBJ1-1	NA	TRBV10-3	TGTGCCATCGCACCCGCGGTTGGGTCGTCTGACGCTTTCTTT	CAIAPAVGSSDAFF
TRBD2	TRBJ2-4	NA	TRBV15	TGTGCCACCAGCCCAAGCAGAGCGGGGGGGCCGTCGGACATTCAGTACTTC	CATSPSRAGGPSDIQYF
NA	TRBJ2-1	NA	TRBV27	TGTGCCAGCCTTGGAGGGGGCCTCTACAATGAGCAGTTCTTC	CASLGGGLYNEQFF
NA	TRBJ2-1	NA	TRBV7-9	TGTGCCAGCAGCCACTCAGGGACTCTTCTCTCCTACAATGAGCAGTTCTTC	CASSHSGTLLSYNEQFF
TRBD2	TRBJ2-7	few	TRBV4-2	TGTGCCAGCAGCCAAGAGGCTAGCGGGAGCTCCTACGAGCAGTACTTC	CASSQEASGSSYEQYF
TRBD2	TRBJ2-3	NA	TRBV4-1	TGCGCCAGCAGCCAAGTAGCTAGCGGCCGGGATACGCAGTATTTT	CASSQVASGRDTQYF
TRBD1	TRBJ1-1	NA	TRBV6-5	TGTGCCAGCAGTCCACAGGGGGGTGCTGAAGCTTTCTTT	CASSPQGGAEAFF
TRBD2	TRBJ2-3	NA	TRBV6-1	TGTGCCAGCAGAGGGAGTAGCGGGGCAGATACGCAGTATTTT	CASRGSSGADTQYF
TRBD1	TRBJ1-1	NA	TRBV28	TGTGCCAGCAGCCCGACAGGGGGCACTGAAGCTTTCTTT	CASSPTGGTEAFF
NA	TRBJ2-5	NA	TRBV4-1	TGCGCCAGCAGCCAAGGGGGAGGAGAGACCCAGTACTTC	CASSQGGGETQYF
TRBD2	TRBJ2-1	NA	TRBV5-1	TGCGCCAGCAGCTTGTTTAGCGGGGTGAACAATGAGCAGTTCTTC	CASSLFSGVNNEQFF
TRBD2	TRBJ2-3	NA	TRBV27	TGTGCCAGCAGTTGGCTAGCGGGGGGGTACCCAGATACGCAGTATTTT	CASSWLAGGYPDTQYF
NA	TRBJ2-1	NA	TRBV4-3	TGCGCCAGCAGCCAAGAGGCGGTCTCCTACAATGAGCAGTTCTTC	CASSQEAVSYNEQFF
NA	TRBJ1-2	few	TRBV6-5	TGTGCCAGCAGTTACTCAATTAGACAGGGCTACACCTTC	CASSYSIRQGYTF
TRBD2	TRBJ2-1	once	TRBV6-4	TGTGCCAGCAGCGCTAGCGGGGGGCCAAACAATGAGCAGTTCTTC	CASSASGGPNNEQFF
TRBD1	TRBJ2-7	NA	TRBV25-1	TGTGCCAGCAGTGAATCCCGTCAAGGGACAGGGTTTTACGAGCAGTACTTC	CASSESRQGTGFYEQYF
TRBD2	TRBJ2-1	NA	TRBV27	TGTGCCAGCAGCGTGATTCTAGCGGGGTATCCTAATGAGCAGTTCTTC	CASSVILAGYPNEQFF
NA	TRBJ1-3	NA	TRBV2	TGTGCCAGCAGTGTTAAACAGGGAAACACCATATATTTT	CASSVKQGNTIYF
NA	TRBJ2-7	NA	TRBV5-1	TGCGCCAGCAGCTCCGCGGGCGAGCAGTACTTC	CASSSAGEQYF